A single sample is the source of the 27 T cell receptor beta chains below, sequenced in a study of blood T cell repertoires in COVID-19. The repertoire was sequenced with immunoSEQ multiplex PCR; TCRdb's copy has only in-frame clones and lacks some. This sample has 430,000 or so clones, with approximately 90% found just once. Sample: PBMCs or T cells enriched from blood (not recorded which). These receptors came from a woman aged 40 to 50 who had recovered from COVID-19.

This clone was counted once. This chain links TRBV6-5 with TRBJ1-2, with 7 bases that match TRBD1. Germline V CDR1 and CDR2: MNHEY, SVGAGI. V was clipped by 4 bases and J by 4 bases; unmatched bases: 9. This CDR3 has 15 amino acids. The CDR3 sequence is CASSSQGGLGYGYTF. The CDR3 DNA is TGTGCCAGCAGTTCCCAAGGGGGCCTCGGCTATGGCTACACCTTC.

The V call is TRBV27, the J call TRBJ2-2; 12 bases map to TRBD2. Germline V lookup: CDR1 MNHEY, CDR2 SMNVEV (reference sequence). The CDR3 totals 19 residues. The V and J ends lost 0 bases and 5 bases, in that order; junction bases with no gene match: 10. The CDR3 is CASSLSPYASGRGTGELFF. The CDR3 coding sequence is TGTGCCAGCAGTTTATCTCCGTATGCTAGCGGGAGGGGGACCGGGGAGCTGTTTTTT.

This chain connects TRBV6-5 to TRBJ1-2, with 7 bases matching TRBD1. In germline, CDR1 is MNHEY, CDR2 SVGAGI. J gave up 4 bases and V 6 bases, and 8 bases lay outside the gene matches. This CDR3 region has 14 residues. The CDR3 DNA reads TGTGCCAGCAGGGTACGGACAGGAGGCTATGGCTACACCTTC. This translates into CASRVRTGGYGYTF.

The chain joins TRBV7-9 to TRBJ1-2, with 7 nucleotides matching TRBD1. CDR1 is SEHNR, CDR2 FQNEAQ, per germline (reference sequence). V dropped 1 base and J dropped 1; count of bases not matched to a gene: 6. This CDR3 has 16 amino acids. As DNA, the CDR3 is TGTGCCAGCAGCTTAGGTGGGACAGAAAATAACTATGGCTACACCTTC. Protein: CASSLGGTENNYGYTF.

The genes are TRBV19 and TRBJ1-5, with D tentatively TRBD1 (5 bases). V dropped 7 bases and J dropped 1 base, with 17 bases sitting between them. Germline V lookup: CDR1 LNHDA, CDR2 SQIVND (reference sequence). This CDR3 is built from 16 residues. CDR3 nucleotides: TGTGCCAGTACCCCGGCTGGGGCATGGAGCAATCAGCCCCAGCATTTT. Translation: CASTPAGAWSNQPQHF.

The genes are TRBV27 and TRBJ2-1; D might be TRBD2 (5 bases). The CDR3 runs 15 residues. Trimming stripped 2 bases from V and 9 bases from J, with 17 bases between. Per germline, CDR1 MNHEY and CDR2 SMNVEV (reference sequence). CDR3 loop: CASSLGFGKISEQFF. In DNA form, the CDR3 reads TGTGCCAGCAGTTTAGGGTTCGGGAAAATAAGTGAGCAGTTCTTC.

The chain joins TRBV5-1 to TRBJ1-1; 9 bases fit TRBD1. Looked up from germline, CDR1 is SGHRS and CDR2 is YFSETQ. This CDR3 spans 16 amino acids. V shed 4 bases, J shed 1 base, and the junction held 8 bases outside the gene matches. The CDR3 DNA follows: TGCGCCAGCAGCCCGTGGGGGGGACAGGGGAACACTGAAGCTTTCTTT. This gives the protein CASSPWGGQGNTEAFF.

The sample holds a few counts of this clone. CDR3 residues: CASSGAGTLNTEAFF. In DNA form, the CDR3 reads TGCGCCAGCAGCGGAGCCGGGACACTGAACACTGAAGCTTTCTTT. The V call is TRBV10-2, the J call TRBJ1-1; a weak D match, TRBD1 (6 bases). V lost 6 bases and J lost 0, with 14 bases in between. CDR1 and CDR2 from the germline V gene are WSHSY and SAAADI. This CDR3 contains 15 residues.

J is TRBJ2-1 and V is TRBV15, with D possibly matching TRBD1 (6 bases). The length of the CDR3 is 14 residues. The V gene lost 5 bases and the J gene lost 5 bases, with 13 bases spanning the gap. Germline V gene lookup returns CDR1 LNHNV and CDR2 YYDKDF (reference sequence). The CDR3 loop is CATSHFDRHNEQFF. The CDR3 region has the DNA TGTGCCACCAGCCATTTCGACAGGCACAATGAGCAGTTCTTC.

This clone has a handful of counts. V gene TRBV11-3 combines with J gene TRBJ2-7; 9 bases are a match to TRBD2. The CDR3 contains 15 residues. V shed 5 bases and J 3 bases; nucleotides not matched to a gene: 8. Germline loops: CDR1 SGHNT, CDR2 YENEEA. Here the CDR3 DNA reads TGTGCCAGCAGCGCATACCTAGCGGGGAACTACGAGCAGTACTTC. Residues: CASSAYLAGNYEQYF.

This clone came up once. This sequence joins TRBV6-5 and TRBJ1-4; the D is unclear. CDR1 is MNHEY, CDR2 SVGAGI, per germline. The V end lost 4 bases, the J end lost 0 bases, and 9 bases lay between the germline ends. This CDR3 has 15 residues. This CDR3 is CASSSHGATNEKLFF. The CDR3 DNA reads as TGTGCCAGCAGTTCCCACGGAGCAACTAATGAAAAACTGTTTTTT.

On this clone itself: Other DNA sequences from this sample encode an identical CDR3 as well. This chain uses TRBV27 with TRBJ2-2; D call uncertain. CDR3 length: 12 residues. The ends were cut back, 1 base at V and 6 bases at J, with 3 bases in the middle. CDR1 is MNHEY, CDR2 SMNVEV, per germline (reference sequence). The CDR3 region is CASSLLAGELFF. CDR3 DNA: TGTGCCAGCAGTTTATTAGCCGGGGAGCTGTTTTTT.

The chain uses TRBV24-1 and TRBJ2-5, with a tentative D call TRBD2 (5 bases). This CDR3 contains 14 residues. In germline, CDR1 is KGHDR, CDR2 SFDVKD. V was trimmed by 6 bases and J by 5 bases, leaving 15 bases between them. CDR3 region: CATSSFREGETQYF. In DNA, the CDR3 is TGTGCCACCAGTTCTTTTCGGGAAGGCGAGACCCAGTACTTC.

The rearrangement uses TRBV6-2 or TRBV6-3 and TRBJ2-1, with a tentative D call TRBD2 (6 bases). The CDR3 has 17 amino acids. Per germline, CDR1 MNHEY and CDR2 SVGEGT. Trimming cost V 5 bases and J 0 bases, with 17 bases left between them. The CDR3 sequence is CASSPGVGGSSYNEQFF. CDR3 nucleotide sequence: TGTGCCAGCAGTCCCGGGGTCGGGGGTAGCTCCTACAATGAGCAGTTCTTC.

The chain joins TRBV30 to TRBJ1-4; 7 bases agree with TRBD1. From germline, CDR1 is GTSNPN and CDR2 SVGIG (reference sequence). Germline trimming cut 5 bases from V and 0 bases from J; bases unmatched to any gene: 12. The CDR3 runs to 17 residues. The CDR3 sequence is CAWEGRTGEPTNEKLFF. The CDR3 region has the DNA TGTGCCTGGGAAGGCAGGACAGGTGAACCAACTAATGAAAAACTGTTTTTT.

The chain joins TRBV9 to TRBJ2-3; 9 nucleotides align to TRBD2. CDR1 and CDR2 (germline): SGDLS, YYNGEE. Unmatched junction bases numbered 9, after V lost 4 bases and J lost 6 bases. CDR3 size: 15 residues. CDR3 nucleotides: TGTGCCAGCAGCCCACTATTAGCGGGAGCCGATACGCAGTATTTT. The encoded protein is CASSPLLAGADTQYF.

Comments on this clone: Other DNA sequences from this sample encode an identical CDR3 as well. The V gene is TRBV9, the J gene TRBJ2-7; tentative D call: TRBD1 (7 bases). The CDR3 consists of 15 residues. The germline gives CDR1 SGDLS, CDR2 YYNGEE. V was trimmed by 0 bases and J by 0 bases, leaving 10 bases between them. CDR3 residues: CASSVGGDSSYEQYF. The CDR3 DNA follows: TGTGCCAGCAGCGTAGGCGGGGACAGCTCCTACGAGCAGTACTTC.

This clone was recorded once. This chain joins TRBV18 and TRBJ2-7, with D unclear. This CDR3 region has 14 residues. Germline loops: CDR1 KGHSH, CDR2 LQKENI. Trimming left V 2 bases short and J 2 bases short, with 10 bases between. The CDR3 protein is CASSPIHGPYEQYF. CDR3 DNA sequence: TGTGCCAGCTCACCAATTCACGGTCCCTACGAGCAGTACTTC.

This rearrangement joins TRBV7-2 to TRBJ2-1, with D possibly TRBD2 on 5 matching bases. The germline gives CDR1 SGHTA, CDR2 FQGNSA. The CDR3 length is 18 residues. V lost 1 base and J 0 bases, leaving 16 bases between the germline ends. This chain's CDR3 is CASSLERVRALSYNEQFF. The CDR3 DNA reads TGTGCCAGCAGCTTAGAGAGGGTTCGGGCTCTCTCCTACAATGAGCAGTTCTTC.

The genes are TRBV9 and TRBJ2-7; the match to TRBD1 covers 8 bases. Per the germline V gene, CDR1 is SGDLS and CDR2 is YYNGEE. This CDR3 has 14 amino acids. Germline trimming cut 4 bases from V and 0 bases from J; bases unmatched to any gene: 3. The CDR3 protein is CASSSGTGSYEQYF. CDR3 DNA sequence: TGTGCCAGCAGCTCCGGGACAGGCTCCTACGAGCAGTACTTC.

DNA of the CDR3: TGTGCCAGCCGACCCGGGGGGTCGGTTAATGAAAAACTGTTTTTT. Translated, it gives CASRPGGSVNEKLFF. The rearrangement links TRBV2 to TRBJ1-4; possibly TRBD1 for D (5 bases). Trimming pared 8 bases from V and 4 bases from J, leaving 17 bases between. The CDR3 is made up of 15 amino acids. Germline V gives CDR1 SNHLY, CDR2 FYNNEI.

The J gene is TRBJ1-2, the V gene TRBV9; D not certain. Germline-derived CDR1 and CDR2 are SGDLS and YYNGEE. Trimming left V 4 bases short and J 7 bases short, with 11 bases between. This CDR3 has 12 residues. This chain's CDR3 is CASSSGWSGYTF. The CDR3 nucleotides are TGTGCCAGCAGCTCCGGGTGGTCTGGCTACACCTTC.

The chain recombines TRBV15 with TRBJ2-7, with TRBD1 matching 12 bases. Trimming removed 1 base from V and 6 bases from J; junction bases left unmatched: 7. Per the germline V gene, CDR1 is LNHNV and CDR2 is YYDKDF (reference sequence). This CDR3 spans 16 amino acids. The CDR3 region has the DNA TGTGCCACCAGCAGAGGTTTCCGGGACAGGGGGCGCGAGCAGTACTTC. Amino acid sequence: CATSRGFRDRGREQYF.

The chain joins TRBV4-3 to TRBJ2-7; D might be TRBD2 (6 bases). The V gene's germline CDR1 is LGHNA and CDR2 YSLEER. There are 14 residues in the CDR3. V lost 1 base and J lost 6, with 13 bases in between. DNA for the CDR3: TGCGCCAGCAGCCAAGCTACCCTCGGGGGCGAGCAGTACTTC. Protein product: CASSQATLGGEQYF.

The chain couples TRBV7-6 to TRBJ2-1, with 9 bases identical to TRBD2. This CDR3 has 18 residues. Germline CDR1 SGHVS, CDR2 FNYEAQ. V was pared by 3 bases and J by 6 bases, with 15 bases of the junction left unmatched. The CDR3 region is CASSLGKREAPAFNEQFF. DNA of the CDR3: TGTGCCAGCAGCTTGGGGAAGCGGGAGGCTCCTGCCTTCAATGAGCAGTTCTTC.

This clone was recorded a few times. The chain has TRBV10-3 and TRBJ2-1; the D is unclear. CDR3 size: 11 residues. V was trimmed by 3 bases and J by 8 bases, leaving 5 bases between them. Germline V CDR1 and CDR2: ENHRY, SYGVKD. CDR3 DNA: TGTGCCATCAGTGACCTAGATGAGCAGTTCTTC. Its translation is CAISDLDEQFF.

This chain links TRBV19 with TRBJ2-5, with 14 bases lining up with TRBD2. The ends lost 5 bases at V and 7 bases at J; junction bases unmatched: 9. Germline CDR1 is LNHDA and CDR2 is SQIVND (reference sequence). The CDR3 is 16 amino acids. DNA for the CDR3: TGTGCCAGTAGTCCCGGGACTAGCGGGAGAGGGTCGACCCAGTACTTC. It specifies CASSPGTSGRGSTQYF.